Included here is one T cell receptor (beta chain) sequence, with context. Its matching antigen is unknown. This sample stems from a study of graft-versus-host responses after intestinal transplantation. Study background: In this cohort, recipients had multivisceral, liver-intestinal, or isolated intestinal transplants. Following induction with anti-thymocyte globulin, all recipients were given tacrolimus and steroids for 2 to 4 years.

TCRdb's table, derived via immunoSEQ multiplex PCR, lists solely in-frame clones and lacks some. The sample consists of about 120,000 clones, 85% to 95% of them appearing once. Findings and caveats of the study: Circulating GvH clones peaking coincided with falling HvG clones soon after transplant.

This specimen consisted of unstimulated CD8+ T cells sorted from spleen or lymph node cells, obtained before intestinal transplant. This receptor was taken from a human donor who received an intestinal transplant.

CDR3 bases: TGCGCCAGCAGCTTGGCAGATACGCAGTATTTT. This codes for CASSLADTQYF. The V call is TRBV5-1, the J call TRBJ2-3; D is ambiguous. V lost 0 bases, J lost 4 bases, and 0 bases lay in between. There are 11 residues in the CDR3. Germline V gives CDR1 SGHRS, CDR2 YFSETQ.